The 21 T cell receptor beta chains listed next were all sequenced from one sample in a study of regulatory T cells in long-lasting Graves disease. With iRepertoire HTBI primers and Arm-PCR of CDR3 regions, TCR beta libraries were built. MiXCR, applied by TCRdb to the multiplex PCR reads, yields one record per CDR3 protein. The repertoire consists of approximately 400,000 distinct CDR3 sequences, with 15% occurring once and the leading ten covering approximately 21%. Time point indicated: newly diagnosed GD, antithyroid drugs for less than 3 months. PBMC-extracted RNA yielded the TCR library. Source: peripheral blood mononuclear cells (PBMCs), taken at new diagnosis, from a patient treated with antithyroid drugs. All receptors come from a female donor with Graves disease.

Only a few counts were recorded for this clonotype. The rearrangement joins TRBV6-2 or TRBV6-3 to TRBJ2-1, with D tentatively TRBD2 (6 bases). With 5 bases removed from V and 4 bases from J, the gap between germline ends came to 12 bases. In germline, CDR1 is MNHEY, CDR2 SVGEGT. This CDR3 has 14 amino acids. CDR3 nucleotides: TGTGCCAGCAGTGAGGAGCGGGTATACAATGAGCAGTTCTTC. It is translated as CASSEERVYNEQFF.

The CDR3 loop is CASSLLAGNWVTGELFF. In DNA, the CDR3 is TGTGCCAGCAGTTTACTAGCGGGGAATTGGGTTACCGGGGAGCTGTTTTTT. V gene TRBV27 combines with J gene TRBJ2-2, with 9 bases that match TRBD2. This CDR3 is built from 17 residues. Trimming removed 2 bases from V and 5 bases from J; junction bases left unmatched: 9. Germline V gives CDR1 MNHEY, CDR2 SMNVEV (reference sequence).

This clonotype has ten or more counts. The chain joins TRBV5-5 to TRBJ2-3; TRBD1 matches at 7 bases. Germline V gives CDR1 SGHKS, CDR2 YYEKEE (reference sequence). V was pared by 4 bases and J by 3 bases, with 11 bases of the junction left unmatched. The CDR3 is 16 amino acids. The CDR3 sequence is CASSTTDRQRTDTQYF. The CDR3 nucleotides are TGTGCCAGCAGCACCACGGACAGGCAGAGGACAGATACGCAGTATTTT.

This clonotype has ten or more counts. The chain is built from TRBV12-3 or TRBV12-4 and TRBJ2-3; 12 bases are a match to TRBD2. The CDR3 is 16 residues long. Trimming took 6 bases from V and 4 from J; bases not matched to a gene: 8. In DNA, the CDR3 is TGTGCCAGCAGGACTCATCTAGCGGGGGGGCCAGATACGCAGTATTTT. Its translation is CASRTHLAGGPDTQYF.

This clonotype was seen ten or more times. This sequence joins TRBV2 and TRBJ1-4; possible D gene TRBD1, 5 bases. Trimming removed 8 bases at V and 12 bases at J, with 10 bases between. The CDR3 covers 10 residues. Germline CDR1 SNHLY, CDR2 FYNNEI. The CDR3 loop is CASGGGQLFF. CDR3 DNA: TGTGCCAGCGGGGGGGGTCAACTGTTTTTT.

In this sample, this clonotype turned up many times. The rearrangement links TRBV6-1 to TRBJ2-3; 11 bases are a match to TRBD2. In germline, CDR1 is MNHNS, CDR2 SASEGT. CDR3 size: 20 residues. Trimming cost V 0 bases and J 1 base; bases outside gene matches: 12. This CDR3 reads CASSEALRLAGGQGTDTQYF. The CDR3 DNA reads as TGTGCCAGCAGTGAAGCGCTTCGGCTAGCGGGGGGCCAAGGCACAGATACGCAGTATTTT.

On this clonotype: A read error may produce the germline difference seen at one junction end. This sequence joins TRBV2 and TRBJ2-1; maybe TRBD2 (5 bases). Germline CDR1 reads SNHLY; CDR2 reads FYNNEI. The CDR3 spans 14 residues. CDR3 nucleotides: TGTGCCAGCAGGGTGGAGGTCGCCTACAGTGAGCAGTTCTTC. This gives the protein CASRVEVAYSEQFF.

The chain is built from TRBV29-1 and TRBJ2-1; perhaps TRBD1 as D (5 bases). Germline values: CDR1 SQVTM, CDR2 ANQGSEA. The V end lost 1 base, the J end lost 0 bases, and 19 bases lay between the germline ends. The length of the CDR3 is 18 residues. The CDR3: CSVEGPQGRPNSYNEQFF. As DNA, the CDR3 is TGCAGCGTTGAAGGCCCGCAGGGTCGGCCGAACTCCTACAATGAGCAGTTCTTC.

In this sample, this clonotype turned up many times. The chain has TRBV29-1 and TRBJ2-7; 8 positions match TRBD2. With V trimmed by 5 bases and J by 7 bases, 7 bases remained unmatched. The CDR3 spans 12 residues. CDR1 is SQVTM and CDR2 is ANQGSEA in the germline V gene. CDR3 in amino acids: CSVSGGSGEQYF. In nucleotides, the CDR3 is TGCAGCGTTAGCGGGGGATCGGGGGAGCAGTACTTC.

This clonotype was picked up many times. CDR3 sequence reads: CASSEGGFASTDTQYF. The CDR3 coding sequence is TGTGCCAGCAGTGAAGGGGGGTTCGCTAGCACAGATACGCAGTATTTT. J is TRBJ2-3 and V is TRBV6-1, with D perhaps being TRBD1 or TRBD2 (5 bases each). The CDR3 covers 16 residues. V was cut by 1 base and J by 0 bases, with 11 bases left in between. Germline CDR1 is MNHNS and CDR2 is SASEGT.

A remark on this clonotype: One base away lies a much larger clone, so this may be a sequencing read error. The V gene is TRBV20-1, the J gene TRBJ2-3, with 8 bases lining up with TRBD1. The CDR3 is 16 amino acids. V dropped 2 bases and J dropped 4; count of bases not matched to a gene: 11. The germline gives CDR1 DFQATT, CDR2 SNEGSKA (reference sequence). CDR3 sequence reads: CSARRQGWQRSDTQYF. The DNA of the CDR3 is TGCAGTGCTAGACGACAGGGGTGGCAGAGGTCAGATACGCAGTATTTT.

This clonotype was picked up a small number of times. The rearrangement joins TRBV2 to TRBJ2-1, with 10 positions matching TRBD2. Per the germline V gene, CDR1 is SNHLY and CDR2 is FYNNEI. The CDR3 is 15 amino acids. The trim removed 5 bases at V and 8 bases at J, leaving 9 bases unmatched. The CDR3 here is CASSITSGGAYEQFF. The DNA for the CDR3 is TGTGCCAGCAGTATCACCAGCGGGGGGGCTTATGAGCAGTTCTTC.

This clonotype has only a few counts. The CDR3 DNA reads as TGTGCCAGCAGCTCCCTCCCTGAAGCTTTCTTT. Residues: CASSSLPEAFF. The rearrangement uses TRBV7-9 and TRBJ1-1; D remains unclear. The CDR3 loop spans 11 amino acids. Per the germline V gene, CDR1 is SEHNR and CDR2 is FQNEAQ (reference sequence). V was shortened by 4 bases and J by 6 bases, with 6 bases between the two germline ends.

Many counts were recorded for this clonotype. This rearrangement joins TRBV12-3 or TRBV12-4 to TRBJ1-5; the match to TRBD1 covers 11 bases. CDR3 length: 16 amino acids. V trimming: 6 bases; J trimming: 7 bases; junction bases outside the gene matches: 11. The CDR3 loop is CASSLLGTGGGQPQHF. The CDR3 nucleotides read TGTGCCAGCAGCCTCCTCGGGACAGGGGGAGGCCAGCCCCAGCATTTT.

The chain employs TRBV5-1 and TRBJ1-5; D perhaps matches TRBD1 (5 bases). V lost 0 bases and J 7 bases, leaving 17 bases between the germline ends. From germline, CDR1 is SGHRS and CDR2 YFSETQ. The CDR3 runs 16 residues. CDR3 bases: TGCGCCAGCAGCTTGGCCCCTGGGGGTTTATTACAGCCCCAGCATTTT. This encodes CASSLAPGGLLQPQHF.

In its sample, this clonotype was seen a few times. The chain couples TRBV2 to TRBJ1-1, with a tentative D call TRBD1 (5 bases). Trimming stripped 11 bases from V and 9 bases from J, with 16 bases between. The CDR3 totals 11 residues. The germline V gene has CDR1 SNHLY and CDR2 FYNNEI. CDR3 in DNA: TGTGCCGACTCGACAGCGGAGAAAGCTTTCTTT. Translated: CADSTAEKAFF.

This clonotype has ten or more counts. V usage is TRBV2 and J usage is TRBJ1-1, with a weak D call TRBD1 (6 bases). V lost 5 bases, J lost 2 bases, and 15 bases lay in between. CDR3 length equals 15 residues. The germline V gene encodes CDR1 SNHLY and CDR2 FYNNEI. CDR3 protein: CASSQLRGFNTEAFF. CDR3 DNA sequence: TGTGCCAGCAGTCAACTGAGGGGGTTTAACACTGAAGCTTTCTTT.

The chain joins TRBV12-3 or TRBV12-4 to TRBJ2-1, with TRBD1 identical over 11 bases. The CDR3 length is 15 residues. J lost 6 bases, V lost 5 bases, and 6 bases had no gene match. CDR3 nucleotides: TGTGCCAGCAGTGCGTGGGACAGGGGGATCAATGAGCAGTTCTTC. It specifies CASSAWDRGINEQFF.

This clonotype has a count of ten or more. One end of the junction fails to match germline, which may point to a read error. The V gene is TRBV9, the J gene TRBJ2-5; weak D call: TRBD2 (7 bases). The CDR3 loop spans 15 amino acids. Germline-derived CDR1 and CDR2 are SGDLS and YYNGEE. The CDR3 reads CASTVGGGPRETQYF. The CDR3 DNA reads TGTGCCAGCACCGTAGGCGGGGGCCCTCGAGAGACCCAGTACTTC.

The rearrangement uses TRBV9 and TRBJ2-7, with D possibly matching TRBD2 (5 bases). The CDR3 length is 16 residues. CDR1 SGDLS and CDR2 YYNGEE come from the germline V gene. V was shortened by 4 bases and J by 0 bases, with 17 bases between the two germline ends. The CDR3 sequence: CASSPRPDSISYEQYF. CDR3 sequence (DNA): TGTGCCAGCAGCCCCCGTCCGGACTCAATCTCCTACGAGCAGTACTTC. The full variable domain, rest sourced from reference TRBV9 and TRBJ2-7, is DSGVTQTPKHLITATGQRVTLRCSPRSGDLSVYWYQQSLDQGLQFLIQYYNGEERAKGNILERFSAQQFPDLHSELNLSSLELGDSALYFCASSPRPDSISYEQYFGPGTRLTVT.

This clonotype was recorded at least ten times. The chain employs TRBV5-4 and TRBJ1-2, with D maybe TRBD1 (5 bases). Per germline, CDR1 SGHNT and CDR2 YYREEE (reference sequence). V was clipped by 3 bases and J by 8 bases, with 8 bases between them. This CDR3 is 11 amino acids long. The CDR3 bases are TGTGCCAGCAGCTCAGGGTTCGGCTACACCTTC. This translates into CASSSGFGYTF.